What follows describes a single T cell receptor (beta chain). V was pared by 3 bases and J by 6 bases, with 20 bases between. The germline gives CDR1 SGHRS, CDR2 YFSETQ. The CDR3 consists of 16 residues. The sample is drawn from a study of Ad26.COV2.S vaccination and SARS-CoV-2 variants. Looking at the study overall: In the study, Ad26.COV2.S was injected intramuscularly once, or twice 56 days apart.

Treatment in this sample: about 20 received Ad26.COV2.S at low or high dose, single or two shots; about 5 received placebo; per-sample allocation not given. Sample collection was performed on day 63 after the first vaccine or placebo injection. Data came from immunoSEQ multiplex PCR; TCRdb stores just in-frame clones and leaves some out. The top ten hold 9.5% to 12% of the sample, which has 300,000 to 350,000 clones, around nine tenths seen once. The chain has TRBV5-1 and TRBJ2-3; D assignment may be TRBD1 or TRBD2 (6 bases each). The TCR comes from a person aged 18-65 years who received the Ad26.COV2.S COVID-19 vaccine or a placebo. The input for sequencing was peripheral blood, taken in a trial of Ad26.COV2.S vaccine versus placebo. CDR3 bases: TGCGCCAGCAGCTCTATAGGGGGGAGAGGGGCCGATACGCAGTATTTT. Translation: CASSSIGGRGADTQYF.